The 15 T cell receptor beta chains listed next were all sequenced from one sample in a study of blood T cell repertoires in COVID-19. TCRdb's copy holds only in-frame clones and misses some; the assay was immunoSEQ multiplex PCR. Of about 44,000 clones listed, approximately 86% are singletons. Specimen: peripheral blood. These TCRs come from a woman between 70 and 85 years old with acute or convalescent COVID-19.

The rearrangement links TRBV14 to TRBJ2-7; 8 bases agree with TRBD1. The CDR3 has 17 amino acids. Germline trimming cut 1 base from V and 7 bases from J; bases unmatched to any gene: 15. From germline, CDR1 is SGHDN and CDR2 FVKESK. DNA for the CDR3: TGTGCCAGCAGCCAAGGCCCACCGGACAGGGTCTTTGGAGAGCAGTACTTC. Amino acid sequence: CASSQGPPDRVFGEQYF.

Details on this clone: Its ends do not fully match the called genes, so a read error is possible. The chain is built from TRBV7-7 and TRBJ2-3; TRBD2 matches 15 bases. CDR3 length: 16 amino acids. Germline values: CDR1 SSHAT, CDR2 FNYEAQ (reference sequence). This CDR3 is CASSLGLAGGTDTQYF. The DNA for the CDR3 is TGTGCTAGCAGCTTAGGACTAGCGGGAGGGACAGATACGCAGTATTTT.

This clone was detected only a few times. The V call is TRBV19, the J call TRBJ2-7; weak D call: TRBD1 (5 bases). Trimming shortened V by 6 bases and J by 5 bases, and 14 bases separated the two germline ends. This CDR3 contains 13 residues. The germline CDR1 and CDR2 sequences are LNHDA and SQIVND (reference sequence). The CDR3 coding sequence is TGTGCCAGTAGGAAATCTCAGGGCCACGAGCAGTACTTC. This gives the protein CASRKSQGHEQYF.

V usage is TRBV7-8 and J usage is TRBJ2-1, with 8 bases matching TRBD2. The CDR3 is 16 residues long. Unmatched junction bases numbered 7, after V lost 1 base and J lost 5 bases. From germline, CDR1 is SGHVS and CDR2 FQNEAQ. The CDR3, as DNA: TGTGCCAGCAGCTTAGTGAGTAGCGGGGTCAACAATGAGCAGTTCTTC. Protein: CASSLVSSGVNNEQFF.

The chain uses TRBV6-1 and TRBJ2-1; the match to TRBD2 covers 16 bases. With V trimmed by 4 bases and J by 1 base, 7 bases remained unmatched. The germline CDR1 and CDR2 sequences are MNHNS and SASEGT. The CDR3 covers 19 residues. CDR3 DNA sequence: TGTGCCAGCAGTGTCCCAGGGACTAGCGGGAGGGGGTCCTACAATGAGCAGTTCTTC. Its protein is CASSVPGTSGRGSYNEQFF.

V usage is TRBV30 and J usage is TRBJ1-2; TRBD1 agrees at 8 bases. The CDR3 length is 15 residues. Trimming at V came to 3 bases and at J to 4 bases, leaving 10 bases not matched to a gene. Germline loops: CDR1 GTSNPN, CDR2 SVGIG (reference sequence). The CDR3 sequence is CAWRKQGAVSYGYTF. DNA of the CDR3: TGTGCCTGGAGAAAGCAGGGGGCGGTCAGCTATGGCTACACCTTC.

This chain uses TRBV9 with TRBJ2-1; 7 positions agree with TRBD2. This CDR3 comprises 15 residues. The V and J ends lost 1 base and 4 bases, in that order; junction bases with no gene match: 5. CDR1 and CDR2 (germline): SGDLS, YYNGEE. In DNA form, the CDR3 reads TGTGCCAGCAGCGTAAGCCTAGCGGATTACAATGAGCAGTTCTTC. Translation gives CASSVSLADYNEQFF.

The chain carries TRBV7-2 and TRBJ2-5; D is possibly TRBD1 (6 bases). This CDR3 contains 15 residues. V lost 1 base and J 3 bases, leaving 12 bases between the germline ends. Germline loops: CDR1 SGHTA, CDR2 FQGNSA. The CDR3 loop is CASSLVLGAEETQYF. The CDR3 region has the DNA TGTGCCAGCAGCTTAGTTTTGGGGGCAGAAGAGACCCAGTACTTC.

This clone turned up a few times. This sequence joins TRBV11-2 and TRBJ1-6; D gene ambiguous. V was cut by 0 bases and J by 6 bases, with 9 bases left in between. Germline V gene data show CDR1 as SGHAT and CDR2 as FQNNGV. The CDR3 runs 15 residues. The CDR3 DNA sequence: TGTGCCAGCAGCTTAGAGGGCGTTATTAATTCACCCCTCCACTTT. This codes for CASSLEGVINSPLHF.

The chain combines TRBV13 with TRBJ2-1; 7 bases map to TRBD1. Germline V gives CDR1 PRHDT, CDR2 FYEKMQ (reference sequence). The CDR3 sequence is 14 residues long. Trimming took 5 bases from V and 2 from J; bases not matched to a gene: 3. The CDR3 coding sequence is TGTGCCAGCAGCATCGGGACAGCCTACAATGAGCAGTTCTTC. Translated, it gives CASSIGTAYNEQFF.

This chain links TRBV30 with TRBJ1-2, with 7 bases matching TRBD1. Germline values: CDR1 GTSNPN, CDR2 SVGIG (reference sequence). The junction had 5 bases not matched to a gene; V was cut back by 0 bases and J by 1 base. The CDR3 loop spans 15 amino acids. CDR3 nucleotide sequence: TGTGCCTGGAGTGTAGGACAGGTGATTAACTATGGCTACACCTTC. Translation: CAWSVGQVINYGYTF.

The table lists this clone with a few counts. This sequence joins TRBV15 and TRBJ1-5; a weak D match, TRBD1 (6 bases). Trimming removed 7 bases from V and 2 bases from J, with 15 bases in between. Germline values: CDR1 LNHNV, CDR2 YYDKDF (reference sequence). The CDR3 runs to 15 residues. DNA for the CDR3: TGTGCCACCAACGCTGGGGGGGCAGGCAATCAGCCCCAGCATTTT. Amino acids: CATNAGGAGNQPQHF.

This rearrangement joins TRBV7-3 to TRBJ2-3; the D is unclear. CDR1 is SGHTA and CDR2 is FQGTGA in the germline V gene. Between the trimmed V and J ends, which lost 0 bases and 4 bases, there was a span of 5 bases. This CDR3 spans 13 amino acids. CDR3 amino acids: CASSLTAPDTQYF. Here the CDR3 DNA reads TGTGCCAGCAGCTTAACAGCCCCAGATACGCAGTATTTT. Based on the CDR3 plus reference TRBV7-3 and TRBJ2-3, the full variable domain is GAGVSQTPSNKVTEKGKYVELRCDPISGHTALYWYRQSLGQGPEFLIYFQGTGAADDSGLPNDRFFAVRPEGSVSTLKIQRTERGDSAVYLCASSLTAPDTQYFGPGTRLTVL.

The gene calls are TRBV28 and TRBJ2-7; TRBD2 matches at 10 bases. The CDR3 extends over 14 amino acids. The V segment lost 10 bases and the J segment 6 bases; nucleotides outside the gene matches: 12. CDR1 is MDHEN and CDR2 is SYDVKM in the germline V gene. The CDR3 coding sequence is TGTGCCACCCGTAAGGCTAGCGGGAGTACCGAGCAGTACTTC. Its translation is CATRKASGSTEQYF.

This rearrangement joins TRBV6-5 to TRBJ2-7, with D possibly being TRBD1 (6 bases). This CDR3 spans 14 amino acids. V was shortened by 2 bases and J by 2 bases, with 10 bases between the two germline ends. CDR1 and CDR2 (germline): MNHEY, SVGAGI. CDR3 protein: CASSYGDKTYEQYF. CDR3 nucleotide sequence: TGTGCCAGCAGTTACGGGGACAAGACCTACGAGCAGTACTTC.